Listed below are T cell receptor beta chains from one sample, sequenced in a study of B cell selection in AIRE deficiency. TCRdb keeps only in-frame clones here, not all; method: immunoSEQ multiplex PCR. Here the sample spans approximately 24,000 clones, around 95% being singletons. The sequenced sample consisted of CD4+CD127+ conventional T cells sorted from PBMCs. Receptor source: a human donor in good health. Both conserved end residues are part of each CDR3. Each record gives: J gene, V gene, D gene, clone size, CDR3 DNA, CDR3 protein. A D gene is named only where the DNA matches it firmly. Clone size is stated in some rows and not others, as once, few, many or a class when expanded.

TRBJ1-5 | TRBV6-6 | - | - | TGTGCCAGCAGTCAAGACCACCAGGGATTTCAGCCCCAGCATTTT | CASSQDHQGFQPQHF
TRBJ2-7 | TRBV11-2 | TRBD1 | - | TGTGCCAGCAGCTTAGGACGGGACAGGGTAAACGAGCAGTACTTC | CASSLGRDRVNEQYF
TRBJ1-4 | TRBV5-1 | TRBD1 | - | TGCGCCAGCAGCTTTGGACAGGGGGCTTATGAAAAACTGTTTTTT | CASSFGQGAYEKLFF
TRBJ1-5 | TRBV18 | - | - | TGTGCCAGCTCACCGTCGGCAAGTGAATATCAGCCCCAGCATTTT | CASSPSASEYQPQHF
TRBJ2-3 | TRBV6-5 | - | - | TGTGCCAGCACCCGGGACTTTTACACAGATACGCAGTATTTT | CASTRDFYTDTQYF
TRBJ1-2 | TRBV20-1 | - | - | TGCAGTGCTAGAACCCCGGGCCGGTCCACCTTC | CSARTPGRSTF
TRBJ2-7 | TRBV29-1 | TRBD1 | - | TGCAGCGTCCGACCCTCCGGGACAGGGGGGGACGAGCAGTACTTC | CSVRPSGTGGDEQYF
TRBJ2-3 | TRBV5-1 | TRBD2 | - | TGCGCCAGCAGCTTGGAAGGGGAGGGAGGCGTAGATACGCAGTATTTT | CASSLEGEGGVDTQYF
TRBJ2-7 | TRBV4-2 | TRBD1 | - | TGTGCCAGCAGCCTTGGGACAGGTTCTCAGTACTTC | CASSLGTGSQYF
TRBJ2-3 | TRBV7-9 | TRBD2 | once | TGTGCCAGCAGCTTCGGACTAGCGGGGATAACAGATACGCAGTATTTT | CASSFGLAGITDTQYF
TRBJ2-7 | TRBV6-1 | - | - | TGTGCCAGCAGTGGAAGGACCGGAGCCTACGAGCAGTACTTC | CASSGRTGAYEQYF
TRBJ2-2 | TRBV6-5 | TRBD2 | - | TGTGCCAGCAGTTCGACGGGGGGCACCGGGGAGCTGTTTTTT | CASSSTGGTGELFF
TRBJ1-1 | TRBV19 | - | - | TGTGCCAGTAGTTCCCCGCCGGGGGGTAAGAACACTGAAGCTTTCTTT | CASSSPPGGKNTEAFF
TRBJ1-2 | TRBV6-5 | - | - | TGTGCCAGCAGTTACTCTGGGTTTAGGTATGGCTACACCTTC | CASSYSGFRYGYTF
TRBJ2-6 | TRBV4-2 | - | once | TGTGCCAGCAGGGGGGGGCGCGGTTCTGGGGCCAACGTCCTGACTTTC | CASRGGRGSGANVLTF
TRBJ1-4 | TRBV10-3 | - | - | TGTGCCATCAGTGATGGTGAAAAACTGTTTTTT | CAISDGEKLFF
TRBJ1-2 | TRBV5-4 | TRBD1 | - | TGTGCCAGCAGCCCGAGGGGACAGGGGGCAAGATATGGCTACACCTTC | CASSPRGQGARYGYTF
TRBJ2-2 | TRBV6-5 | TRBD1 | - | TGTGCCAGCAGGTCCGCGGGACAGGGTATGGGGGAGCTGTTTTTT | CASRSAGQGMGELFF
TRBJ1-2 | TRBV6-6 | TRBD1 | - | TGTGCCAGCAGGTCATCCGGGACAGATTATGGCTACACCTTC | CASRSSGTDYGYTF
TRBJ2-5 | TRBV6-6 | - | - | TGTGCCAGCAGTTACTCGTTGGGGGGGGCAGAGACCCAGTACTTC | CASSYSLGGAETQYF
TRBJ2-1 | TRBV5-1 | - | - | TGCGCCAGCAGTCCCTTCTCCGGAGGGTCCTACAATGAGCAGTTCTTC | CASSPFSGGSYNEQFF